These T cell receptor beta chains were read from a single sample in a study of blood T cell repertoires in COVID-19. Sequencing was performed with immunoSEQ multiplex PCR; in TCRdb, only in-frame clones are kept and a portion is missing. Among over 300,000 clones listed, around 84% were seen once. Sequenced material: PBMCs or T cells enriched from blood (not recorded which). The origin of the receptors is a young woman who had recovered from COVID-19. Each CDR3 is given with its conserved first and last residue. The size field is filled for only some rows; it gives once, few, many or a size class.

V	length	J	size	CDR3
TRBV27	14	TRBJ1-5	NA	CASSPGGSNQPQHF
TRBV6-5	15	TRBJ2-4	NA	CASSYGAGGKNIQYF
TRBV28	11	TRBJ1-1	NA	CAIMRGTEAFF
TRBV5-6	13	TRBJ1-5	NA	CASSLVSDQPQHF
TRBV11-2	14	TRBJ1-3	NA	CASSWGEVGNTIYF
TRBV30	13	TRBJ1-1	NA	CAWSKGLNTEAFF
TRBV5-1	13	TRBJ2-7	NA	CASSLMGSGEQYF
TRBV2	17	TRBJ1-4	NA	CASSDKFFLATNEKLFF
TRBV6-5	13	TRBJ1-5	NA	CASSSLGGQPQHF
TRBV28	15	TRBJ1-2	NA	CASRQPQGASRGYTF
TRBV7-9	14	TRBJ1-6	NA	CASSQISHNSPLHF
TRBV24-1	14	TRBJ1-2	NA	CATSDSGGSGGYTF
TRBV3-1/TRBV3-2	15	TRBJ2-7	NA	CASSQDGQGFYEQYF
TRBV7-3	14	TRBJ1-1	NA	CASSDRGESTEAFF
TRBV7-9	11	TRBJ1-2	NA	CASSSDSGYTF
TRBV5-5	15	TRBJ2-1	NA	CASSLGTSGSDEQFF
TRBV30	13	TRBJ1-4	few	CAWTTATNEKLFF
TRBV3-1/TRBV3-2	15	TRBJ1-2	NA	CASSQESGIYGSYTF
TRBV11-2	16	TRBJ2-4	NA	CASSLPYRGTKNIQYF
TRBV28	16	TRBJ1-5	few	CASSFGFSRSNQPQHF
TRBV3-1/TRBV3-2	14	TRBJ2-7	NA	CASSLGTDSYEQYF
TRBV2	13	TRBJ1-2	NA	CASSGGADYGYTF
TRBV30	14	TRBJ1-2	NA	CAWKGMDRLYGYTF
TRBV7-9	15	TRBJ1-2	NA	CASSFHIQGFYGYTF
TRBV27	15	TRBJ1-4	NA	CASSFPPGQDEKLFF